One sample yielded the 21 T cell receptor beta chains listed below, sequenced in a study of shared T cell receptors in the human thymus. Here immunoSEQ multiplex PCR was the method, and the copy in TCRdb shows in-frame clones only, minus some. Of hundreds of thousands of clones listed, around 89% are singletons. This same sample was also taken into another study, of human thymus T cells.

Sequenced sample: thymocytes. These receptors came from a boy younger than two with a congenital heart defect.

J is TRBJ2-7 and V is TRBV30; 8 bases match TRBD2. CDR3 size: 16 residues. The germline V gene encodes CDR1 GTSNPN and CDR2 SVGIG (reference sequence). Trimming took 5 bases from V and 2 from J; bases not matched to a gene: 14. The CDR3 DNA sequence: TGTGCCTGGGGAGAAGAGGGGCGGGAGGCCCCCTACGAGCAGTACTTC. This gives the protein CAWGEEGREAPYEQYF.

There are a few counts of this clone. The rearrangement joins TRBV25-1 to TRBJ2-1; 11 bases fit TRBD2. Germline CDR1 MGHDK, CDR2 SYGVNS. This CDR3 is 15 amino acids long. With V trimmed by 4 bases and J by 6 bases, 5 bases remained unmatched. The CDR3 DNA reads TGTGCCAGCAGTGGGACCGGGACTAGCGGCAATGAGCAGTTCTTC. It specifies CASSGTGTSGNEQFF.

The chain joins TRBV27 to TRBJ2-7; the match to TRBD1 covers 12 bases. The CDR3 loop spans 16 amino acids. V was pared by 1 base and J by 7 bases, with 8 bases of the junction left unmatched. Germline lookup yields CDR1 MNHEY and CDR2 SMNVEV (reference sequence). The CDR3 protein is CASSLCPGQGAREQYF. The DNA of the CDR3 is TGTGCCAGCAGTTTATGTCCGGGACAGGGGGCGAGGGAGCAGTACTTC.

This chain joins TRBV6-1 and TRBJ1-4; 10 bases map to TRBD1. This CDR3 spans 16 amino acids. The junction had 8 bases not matched to a gene; V was cut back by 3 bases and J by 7 bases. Germline values: CDR1 MNHNS, CDR2 SASEGT. CDR3 loop: CASSDMGGQGSEKLFF. In nucleotides, the CDR3 is TGTGCCAGCAGTGACATGGGGGGACAGGGGTCTGAAAAACTGTTTTTT.

The chain recombines TRBV30 with TRBJ2-7; TRBD2 matches at 9 bases. From germline, CDR1 is GTSNPN and CDR2 SVGIG (reference sequence). The CDR3 length is 16 residues. J was trimmed by 3 bases and V by 0 bases; bases with no gene match: 9. The CDR3 loop is CAWSVTVLAGFYEQYF. CDR3 DNA sequence: TGTGCCTGGAGTGTAACGGTACTAGCGGGCTTCTACGAGCAGTACTTC.

The chain uses TRBV19 and TRBJ1-2, with D maybe TRBD1 (6 bases). Germline CDR1 is LNHDA and CDR2 is SQIVND (reference sequence). The CDR3 has 13 amino acids. Trimming removed 9 bases at V and 1 base at J, with 12 bases between. In nucleotides, the CDR3 is TGTGCCAGCAAGAGGGGGGGTAACTATGGCTACACCTTC. Translating it yields CASKRGGNYGYTF.

The gene calls are TRBV4-3 and TRBJ2-4; D call uncertain. This CDR3 spans 16 amino acids. The V end lost 0 bases, the J end lost 8 bases, and 17 bases lay between the germline ends. CDR1 is LGHNA and CDR2 is YSLEER in the germline V gene. This CDR3 reads CASSQEVALPNDIQYF. Here the CDR3 DNA reads TGCGCCAGCAGCCAAGAAGTGGCCCTCCCGAATGACATTCAGTACTTC.

The chain uses TRBV30 and TRBJ1-6, with TRBD1 as a possible D gene (6 bases). CDR3 size: 17 residues. The V end lost 3 bases, the J end lost 0 bases, and 15 bases lay between the germline ends. CDR1 and CDR2 from the germline V gene are GTSNPN and SVGIG (reference sequence). CDR3 DNA sequence: TGTGCCTGGAGAGGGGGTAACGACGGCTCCTATAATTCACCCCTCCACTTT. This gives the protein CAWRGGNDGSYNSPLHF.

J is TRBJ2-5 and V is TRBV6-5; no firm D call. The CDR3 loop spans 11 amino acids. Germline V gene sequence: CDR1 MNHEY, CDR2 SVGAGI. V lost 7 bases and J 0 bases, leaving 3 bases between the germline ends. In DNA form, the CDR3 reads TGTGCCAGCACTGACCAAGAGACCCAGTACTTC. The encoded protein is CASTDQETQYF.

The chain uses TRBV27 and TRBJ1-5; D possibly corresponds to TRBD1 (5 bases). V gave up 5 bases and J gave up 3 bases, with 14 bases separating them. Germline assignment: CDR1 MNHEY and CDR2 SMNVEV (reference sequence). This CDR3 has 15 residues. CDR3 in amino acids: CASSPNTGDNQPQHF. Written as DNA, the CDR3 is TGTGCCAGCAGTCCTAACACAGGAGACAATCAGCCCCAGCATTTT.

The rearrangement links TRBV4-2 to TRBJ2-1; a weak D match, TRBD2 (7 bases). This CDR3 region has 17 residues. CDR1 is LGHNA and CDR2 is YNFKEQ in the germline V gene. Trimming removed 4 bases from V and 2 bases from J, with 18 bases in between. CDR3 bases: TGTGCCAGCAGCCCGGGTCTAGGGGGAGGGGCCTACAATGAGCAGTTCTTC. It translates to CASSPGLGGGAYNEQFF.

The V gene is TRBV6-6, the J gene TRBJ1-2; D unresolved. V lost 8 bases, J lost 5 bases, and 9 bases lay in between. The CDR3 length is 11 residues. Germline-derived CDR1 and CDR2 are MNHNY and SVGAGI (reference sequence). The CDR3 loop reads CASLTRYGYTF. CDR3 bases: TGTGCCAGCTTAACGAGATATGGCTACACCTTC.

The chain has TRBV7-9 and TRBJ2-1, with 7 positions matching TRBD1. V shed 5 bases and J 5 bases; nucleotides not matched to a gene: 6. The CDR3 consists of 14 residues. The V gene's germline CDR1 is SEHNR and CDR2 FQNEAQ (reference sequence). CDR3 sequence (DNA): TGTGCCAGCAGCCCCGGGACAGATAACAATGAGCAGTTCTTC. Translated: CASSPGTDNNEQFF.

With regard to this clone: The sample carries other DNA sequences with the same CDR3. The CDR3 DNA is TGTGCCAGCAGTGATGGTACAGGCCTCTACGAGCAGTACTTC. Its translation: CASSDGTGLYEQYF. The chain recombines TRBV6-1 with TRBJ2-7; the D gene is possibly TRBD1 (5 bases). V lost 3 bases and J 3 bases, leaving 12 bases between the germline ends. The CDR3 length is 14 residues. The germline V gene encodes CDR1 MNHNS and CDR2 SASEGT.

The gene calls are TRBV7-7 and TRBJ2-5; 7 nucleotides line up with TRBD2. Germline CDR1 reads SSHAT; CDR2 reads FNYEAQ (reference sequence). The CDR3 is 17 residues long. The ends lost 2 bases at V and 2 bases at J; junction bases unmatched: 11. The CDR3 reads CASSLRGGGSRQETQYF. The CDR3 DNA sequence: TGTGCCAGCAGCTTAAGAGGCGGGGGATCCCGACAAGAGACCCAGTACTTC.

The gene calls are TRBV11-1 and TRBJ1-4; 8 bases agree with TRBD1. V shed 4 bases and J 8 bases; nucleotides not matched to a gene: 12. CDR1 is SGHAT and CDR2 is FQDESV in the germline V gene (reference sequence). This CDR3 comprises 16 residues. The CDR3 DNA reads as TGTGCCAGCAGCTACACATCGGGACAGGTATGGGAAAAACTGTTTTTT. Translation gives CASSYTSGQVWEKLFF.

The chain employs TRBV4-1 and TRBJ1-1, with TRBD1 identical over 9 bases. The ends lost 4 bases at V and 3 bases at J; junction bases unmatched: 6. This CDR3 has 15 residues. The V gene's germline CDR1 is MGHRA and CDR2 YSYEKL. The CDR3: CASSPTQGADTEAFF. Here the CDR3 DNA reads TGCGCCAGCAGCCCCACACAGGGGGCGGACACTGAAGCTTTCTTT.

The J gene is TRBJ2-7, the V gene TRBV7-8; a possible D gene is TRBD2 (6 bases). CDR3 length equals 15 residues. The germline gives CDR1 SGHVS, CDR2 FQNEAQ. Trimming stripped 5 bases from V and 2 bases from J, with 16 bases between. The CDR3 here is CASSDGDSRPYEQYF. CDR3 bases: TGTGCCAGCAGCGACGGGGACTCAAGGCCCTACGAGCAGTACTTC.

J is TRBJ2-7 and V is TRBV7-9; D not certain. CDR1 is SEHNR, CDR2 FQNEAQ, per germline (reference sequence). The CDR3 is 10 amino acids. Trimming shortened V by 5 bases and J by 3 bases, and 2 bases separated the two germline ends. CDR3 in amino acids: CASSLYEQYF. The CDR3 region has the DNA TGTGCCAGCAGCCTCTACGAGCAGTACTTC. Full variable domain (missing parts from reference TRBV7-9 and TRBJ2-7): DTGVSQNPRHKITKRGQNVTFRCDPISEHNRLYWYRQTLGQGPEFLTYFQNEAQLEKSRLLSDRFSAERPKGSFSTLEIQRTEQGDSAMYLCASSLYEQYFGPGTRLTVT.

This rearrangement joins TRBV28 to TRBJ2-5; the match to TRBD1 covers 10 bases. Germline values: CDR1 MDHEN, CDR2 SYDVKM. CDR3 size: 13 residues. The V segment lost 6 bases and the J segment 5 bases; nucleotides outside the gene matches: 3. CDR3 loop: CASRGQGRETQYF. CDR3 bases: TGTGCCAGCAGGGGACAGGGGAGGGAGACCCAGTACTTC.

J is TRBJ2-7 and V is TRBV27; 11 nucleotides agree with TRBD2. Looked up from germline, CDR1 is MNHEY and CDR2 is SMNVEV (reference sequence). The CDR3 contains 15 residues. Losses at the gene ends were 6 bases for V and 5 bases for J; bases not matched to a gene: 9. In DNA form, the CDR3 reads TGTGCCAGCAGGACTAGCGGGATAGAGGTCAACGAGCAGTACTTC. Translating gives CASRTSGIEVNEQYF.